This record concerns one T cell receptor beta chain sequence. The sample is drawn from a study of blood T cell repertoires in COVID-19. Overall study: The origin of the acute and convalescent COVID-19 samples was the United States, Italy and Spain. Sample material is recorded as cDNA or gDNA derived from T cells, B-cell-depleted T cells, or PBMCs.

Per the original data handling: Researchers report that nucleated cell counts were estimated from reference gene primer amplification. Generated by immunoSEQ multiplex PCR, the TCRdb table keeps only in-frame clones and is missing some. The V and J calls and clone size are taken from that table; D and trimming were inferred from the DNA. The sample yields fewer than 650,000 clones, around 90% seen once. CDR1 is SNHLY, CDR2 FYNNEI, per germline. V dropped 4 bases and J dropped 3 bases, with 7 bases sitting between them. The CDR3 is 13 amino acids. The chain employs TRBV2 and TRBJ2-1, with D hard to call. The sequence was obtained from a woman aged 45 to 65 with COVID-19, enrolled during active disease. Sequencing was performed on peripheral blood. The CDR3 DNA is TGTGCCAGCAGTGTCACGGGCTACAATGAGCAGTTCTTC. Its translation: CASSVTGYNEQFF.